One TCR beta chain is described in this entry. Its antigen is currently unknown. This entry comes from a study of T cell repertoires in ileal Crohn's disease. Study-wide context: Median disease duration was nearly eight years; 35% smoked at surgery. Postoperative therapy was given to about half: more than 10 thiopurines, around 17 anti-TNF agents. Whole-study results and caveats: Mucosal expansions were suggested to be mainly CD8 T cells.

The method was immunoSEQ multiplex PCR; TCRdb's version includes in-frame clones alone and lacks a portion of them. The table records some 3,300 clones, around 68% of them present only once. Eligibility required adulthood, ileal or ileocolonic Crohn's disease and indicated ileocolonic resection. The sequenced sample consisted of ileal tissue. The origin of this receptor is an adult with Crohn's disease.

In DNA form, the CDR3 reads TGTGCCAGCAGCGGTGGACAGAAGATCTATGGCTACACCTTC. It specifies CASSGGQKIYGYTF. V gene TRBV11-3 combines with J gene TRBJ1-2, with D perhaps TRBD1 (6 bases). Germline values: CDR1 SGHNT, CDR2 YENEEA. The V end was cut by 5 bases, the J end by 4 bases, with 14 bases between. This CDR3 is built from 14 residues.